This T cell receptor beta chain was sequenced during a study of blood T cell repertoires in COVID-19. For the study at large: Samples came from the United States, Italy and Spain, spanning acute and convalescent COVID-19. In each case, the material was cDNA or gDNA derived from T cells, B-cell-depleted T cells, or PBMCs.

The CDR3 covers 15 residues. Germline CDR1 and CDR2: SGDLS and YYNGEE. V lost 4 bases, J lost 5 bases, and 7 bases stayed unmatched. Authors' methods: The assay estimated nucleated cells by amplifying reference gene primers. This table comes from immunoSEQ multiplex PCR, and its TCRdb copy is limited to in-frame clones, with some not included. V and J calls and clone size are those listed in that table; D and trimming were worked out from the DNA. The profile covers some 97,000 clones, with around 85% appearing a single time and about 13% taken by the ten largest. The specimen sequenced was peripheral blood. The chain uses TRBV9 and TRBJ2-5; 11 bases align to TRBD2. The TCR comes from a human donor in a cohort sampled during active COVID-19. The CDR3 nucleotides are TGTGCCAGCAGCATCACTAGCGGGGGTTATGAGACCCAGTACTTC. This translates into CASSITSGGYETQYF.